The 30 T cell receptor beta chains in this list originate from one sample, sequenced in a study of T-cell memory formation after mild COVID-19. Each CDR3 protein is one row after TCRdb ran MiXCR on the 5' RACE reads. The repertoire holds about 350,000 distinct CDR3 sequences, with 25% to 30% as singletons. Source material: PBMCs or a T cell subset sorted from them (not recorded which). Receptor source: an adult woman who had mild COVID-19 (a few samples of this study predate the infection). Cell type and time point are not known.

This clonotype was found many times. The J gene is TRBJ1-3, the V gene TRBV12-3 or TRBV12-4, with D possibly TRBD1 on 5 matching bases. The CDR3 is made up of 14 amino acids. The V and J ends lost 6 bases and 9 bases respectively, with 18 bases between them. CDR3 sequence: CASSFPTAPSTIYF. The CDR3 nucleotides read TGTGCCAGCAGCTTCCCGACAGCTCCGAGCACCATATATTTT.

In its sample, this clonotype was seen a few times. The V gene is TRBV18, the J gene TRBJ2-3, with 10 nucleotides matching TRBD2. This CDR3 has 14 residues. The germline gives CDR1 KGHSH, CDR2 LQKENI. Unmatched junction bases numbered 2, after V lost 2 bases and J lost 6 bases. CDR3 DNA: TGTGCCAGCTCACCATCTAGCGGGGGTGATACGCAGTATTTT. Its protein is CASSPSSGGDTQYF.

This chain uses TRBV5-1 with TRBJ1-1, with D perhaps TRBD1 (5 bases). Germline CDR1 reads SGHRS; CDR2 reads YFSETQ. The CDR3 length is 13 residues. Trimming removed 3 bases at V and 3 bases at J, with 9 bases between. Written as DNA, the CDR3 is TGCGCCAGCAGCTCCTGGGGGGACACTGAAGCTTTCTTT. The encoded protein is CASSSWGDTEAFF.

The V gene is TRBV24-1, the J gene TRBJ2-1; D is perhaps TRBD1 (5 bases). The germline CDR1 and CDR2 sequences are KGHDR and SFDVKD. This CDR3 is built from 13 residues. The ends were cut back, 7 bases at V and 6 bases at J, with 12 bases in the middle. This CDR3 is CATRETAFNEQFF. CDR3 sequence (DNA): TGTGCCACCAGGGAGACAGCGTTCAATGAGCAGTTCTTC.

This chain joins TRBV20-1 and TRBJ2-7; no reliable D call. This CDR3 is 12 amino acids long. Trimming left V 3 bases short and J 2 bases short, with 8 bases between. Germline V gene data show CDR1 as DFQATT and CDR2 as SNEGSKA (reference sequence). In DNA form, the CDR3 reads TGCAGTGCTAGGGGTCAGGCCTACGAGCAGTACTTC. This codes for CSARGQAYEQYF.

The chain carries TRBV7-2 and TRBJ2-2, with 7 bases identical to TRBD1. This CDR3 region has 14 residues. Germline lookup yields CDR1 SGHTA and CDR2 FQGNSA. V trimming: 1 base; J trimming: 4 bases; junction bases outside the gene matches: 0. CDR3 residues: CASSLDRGTGELFF. In DNA, the CDR3 is TGTGCCAGCAGCTTAGACAGGGGCACCGGGGAGCTGTTTTTT.

This clonotype was seen only a few times. The chain carries TRBV7-3 and TRBJ2-3; the D gene is possibly TRBD2 (5 bases). The CDR3 totals 13 residues. CDR1 and CDR2 (germline): SGHTA, FQGTGA. The V gene lost 8 bases and the J gene lost 4 bases, with 13 bases spanning the gap. Here the CDR3 reads CASGRQGADTQYF. Here the CDR3 DNA reads TGTGCCAGCGGGAGACAAGGCGCAGATACGCAGTATTTT.

This clonotype was picked up a small number of times. This chain joins TRBV4-2 and TRBJ2-5, with D maybe TRBD1 (6 bases). The germline V gene encodes CDR1 LGHNA and CDR2 YNFKEQ. Trimming stripped 0 bases from V and 2 bases from J, with 10 bases between. CDR3 size: 15 residues. The CDR3 DNA follows: TGTGCCAGCAGCCAAGATCTAGGACAGCAAGAGACCCAGTACTTC. This translates into CASSQDLGQQETQYF.

This clonotype was detected only a few times. The gene calls are TRBV2 and TRBJ2-1; TRBD2 matches 12 bases. After removal of 3 bases from V and 0 bases from J, the junction contained 3 bases not matched to a gene. This CDR3 is built from 17 residues. Germline V gives CDR1 SNHLY, CDR2 FYNNEI. The CDR3 loop reads CASSDGLAGSSYNEQFF. CDR3 in DNA: TGTGCCAGCAGTGATGGACTAGCGGGGAGCTCCTACAATGAGCAGTTCTTC.

The chain links TRBV7-9 to TRBJ2-7; no definite D call. The CDR3 is made up of 14 amino acids. Trimming took 1 base from V and 0 from J, leaving 7 bases between them. CDR1 and CDR2 from the germline V gene are SEHNR and FQNEAQ (reference sequence). In DNA form, the CDR3 reads TGTGCCAGCAGCTTAGAGTTGGGCTCCTACGAGCAGTACTTC. Protein sequence: CASSLELGSYEQYF.

This clonotype has only a few counts. This chain connects TRBV25-1 to TRBJ1-2, with D possibly TRBD1 on 6 matching bases. The germline V gene encodes CDR1 MGHDK and CDR2 SYGVNS. Between the trimmed V and J ends, which lost 4 bases and 7 bases, there was a span of 19 bases. This CDR3 contains 15 residues. CDR3 coding DNA: TGTGCCAGCAGTGGATCGACATGGGGGGCGCGTGGCTACACCTTC. Protein: CASSGSTWGARGYTF.

The V call is TRBV7-9, the J call TRBJ1-1; no reliable D call. V dropped 1 base and J dropped 6 bases, with 9 bases sitting between them. Germline V gives CDR1 SEHNR, CDR2 FQNEAQ (reference sequence). The CDR3 consists of 13 residues. In nucleotides, the CDR3 is TGTGCCAGCAGCTTAGAGTGGGATTCTGAAGCTTTCTTT. Translation gives CASSLEWDSEAFF.

About this clonotype itself: A single base separates this from a much larger clone, so it may be a read error. The chain recombines TRBV27 with TRBJ2-2; no clear D. This CDR3 is built from 12 residues. Germline CDR1 reads MNHEY; CDR2 reads SMNVEV (reference sequence). Trimming cost V 3 bases and J 4 bases, with 3 bases left between them. CDR3 in amino acids: CASSFATGELFF. The CDR3, as DNA: TGTGCCAGCAGTTTCGCCACCGGGGAGCTGTTTTTT.

The V call is TRBV6-4, the J call TRBJ1-4; 8 bases align to TRBD1. The CDR3 sequence is 15 residues long. CDR1 and CDR2 (germline): MRHNA, SNTAGT. The V segment lost 5 bases and the J segment 5 bases; nucleotides outside the gene matches: 7. CDR3 amino acids: CASSHSAGGNEKLFF. CDR3 nucleotide sequence: TGTGCCAGCAGTCATTCTGCAGGGGGCAATGAAAAACTGTTTTTT.

The rearrangement links TRBV29-1 to TRBJ2-5; 12 bases map to TRBD1. With V trimmed by 2 bases and J by 4 bases, 8 bases remained unmatched. This CDR3 contains 16 residues. Looked up from germline, CDR1 is SQVTM and CDR2 is ANQGSEA. This CDR3 reads CSVEKGGQGAGETQYF. CDR3 nucleotides: TGCAGCGTTGAAAAGGGGGGACAGGGGGCAGGAGAGACCCAGTACTTC.

This rearrangement joins TRBV7-9 to TRBJ1-3, with 7 bases that match TRBD1. J gave up 2 bases and V 2 bases, and 3 bases lay outside the gene matches. Per the germline V gene, CDR1 is SEHNR and CDR2 is FQNEAQ (reference sequence). The CDR3 extends over 15 amino acids. Written as DNA, the CDR3 is TGTGCCAGCAGCTTAACCAGGGGGACTGGAAACACCATATATTTT. Its protein is CASSLTRGTGNTIYF.

This clonotype was detected a few times. The chain uses TRBV20-1 and TRBJ2-7; the D gene is possibly TRBD1 (5 bases). The CDR3 length is 11 residues. From germline, CDR1 is DFQATT and CDR2 SNEGSKA (reference sequence). V was trimmed by 6 bases and J by 4 bases, leaving 10 bases between them. The CDR3: CSAPAGYEQYF. The CDR3 bases are TGCAGTGCACCCGCAGGGTACGAGCAGTACTTC.

At least ten counts were recorded for this clonotype. This chain links TRBV6-2 or TRBV6-3 with TRBJ2-3, with D possibly being TRBD1 (5 bases). V lost 6 bases to trimming and J lost 2 bases, with 12 bases between them. This CDR3 has 14 amino acids. CDR1 and CDR2 from the germline V gene are MNHEY and SVGEGT. CDR3 sequence: CASSLTEVTDTQYF. The CDR3 nucleotides read TGTGCCAGCAGCTTGACAGAAGTCACAGATACGCAGTATTTT.

The chain employs TRBV7-9 and TRBJ2-5; 11 nucleotides align to TRBD1. This CDR3 spans 15 amino acids. The germline CDR1 and CDR2 sequences are SEHNR and FQNEAQ (reference sequence). Trimming cost V 5 bases and J 5 bases; bases outside gene matches: 7. CDR3 sequence (DNA): TGTGCCAGCAGCCGTAGGACAGGGGGCGTGGAGACCCAGTACTTC. Encoded protein: CASSRRTGGVETQYF.

CDR3 nucleotides: TGCGCCAGCAGCCCACAGGGGCCCACTGAAGCTTTCTTT. Translating gives CASSPQGPTEAFF. The V gene is TRBV5-1, the J gene TRBJ1-1; 7 bases match TRBD1. Germline V gene data show CDR1 as SGHRS and CDR2 as YFSETQ. V lost 4 bases to trimming and J lost 4 bases; unmatched junction nucleotides: 4. This CDR3 spans 13 amino acids. Using reference TRBV5-1 and TRBJ1-1 for the parts outside the CDR3, the full variable domain is KAGVTQTPRYLIKTRGQQVTLSCSPISGHRSVSWYQQTPGQGLQFLFEYFSETQRNKGNFPGRFSGRQFSNSRSEMNVSTLELGDSALYLCASSPQGPTEAFFGQGTRLTVV.

This sequence joins TRBV4-3 and TRBJ2-1; 9 bases fit TRBD2. Germline assignment: CDR1 LGHNA and CDR2 YSLEER. The CDR3 has 16 amino acids. V trimming: 1 base; J trimming: 8 bases; junction bases outside the gene matches: 9. The DNA of the CDR3 is TGCGCCAGCAGCCAAGTCACGGGACTAGCATTCTATGAGCAGTTCTTC. Translating gives CASSQVTGLAFYEQFF.

Concerning this clonotype itself: A junction end diverges from the germline sequence, so it may reflect a read error. The chain links TRBV7-9 to TRBJ1-4, with 8 bases identical to TRBD1. The germline gives CDR1 SEHNR, CDR2 FQNEAQ (reference sequence). The CDR3 loop spans 11 amino acids. CDR3 amino acids: CASSAGQATNF. The DNA for the CDR3 is TGTGCCAGCAGCGCGGGACAGGCGACCAATTTT.

The chain joins TRBV3-1 to TRBJ1-5; 10 bases align to TRBD1. The J segment lost 5 bases and the V segment lost 5 bases, leaving 6 bases of the junction unmatched. The CDR3 is 15 amino acids. From germline, CDR1 is LGHDT and CDR2 YNNKEL (reference sequence). This CDR3 reads CASSSGQGMYQPQHF. The DNA of the CDR3 is TGTGCCAGCAGCTCGGGACAGGGGATGTATCAGCCCCAGCATTTT. Using reference TRBV3-1 and TRBJ1-5 for the parts outside the CDR3, the full variable domain is DTAVSQTPKYLVTQMGNDKSIKCEQNLGHDTMYWYKQDSKKFLKIMFSYNNKELIINETVPNRFSPKSPDKAHLNLHINSLELGDSAVYFCASSSGQGMYQPQHFGDGTRLSIL.

This clonotype has a handful of counts. The V call is TRBV27, the J call TRBJ2-1; a weak D match, TRBD2 (6 bases). V gave up 7 bases and J gave up 0 bases, with 16 bases separating them. Looked up from germline, CDR1 is MNHEY and CDR2 is SMNVEV (reference sequence). This CDR3 is 16 amino acids long. CDR3 residues: CASKPIAAVSYNEQFF. As DNA, the CDR3 is TGTGCCAGCAAACCTATAGCGGCAGTCTCCTACAATGAGCAGTTCTTC.

V and J are TRBV2 and TRBJ1-5, with a tentative D call TRBD1 (6 bases). This CDR3 is built from 15 residues. Germline V lookup: CDR1 SNHLY, CDR2 FYNNEI. The V end was cut by 5 bases, the J end by 4 bases, with 15 bases between. In nucleotides, the CDR3 is TGTGCCAGCAGTAGGAACCAGGGGAGGAATCAGCCCCAGCATTTT. It yields the protein CASSRNQGRNQPQHF.

The V and J genes are TRBV12-3 or TRBV12-4 and TRBJ1-1; D is undetermined. The V end lost 6 bases, the J end lost 0 bases, and 14 bases lay between the germline ends. The CDR3 is 15 residues long. Here the CDR3 DNA reads TGTGCCAGCAGCCATTCCGCGGGCATGAACACTGAAGCTTTCTTT. It is translated as CASSHSAGMNTEAFF.

This chain uses TRBV19 with TRBJ2-7; D might be TRBD2 (6 bases). Germline V gene lookup returns CDR1 LNHDA and CDR2 SQIVND (reference sequence). The V and J ends lost 8 bases and 3 bases respectively, with 17 bases between them. The CDR3 has 14 residues. The CDR3 sequence is CASAGGGLDYEQYF. Here the CDR3 DNA reads TGTGCCAGTGCCGGAGGAGGGCTGGACTACGAGCAGTACTTC.

The chain couples TRBV12-3 or TRBV12-4 to TRBJ1-5; D is ambiguous. The CDR3 runs to 13 residues. V was pared by 2 bases and J by 5 bases, with 7 bases between. Written as DNA, the CDR3 is TGTGCCAGCAGTTTAACAGATGATCAGCCCCAGCATTTT. It specifies CASSLTDDQPQHF.

This clonotype occurred a few times. The rearrangement links TRBV4-2 to TRBJ2-1; D not certain. The CDR3 sequence is 14 residues long. Deletions cut 0 bases from V and 6 bases from J, with 9 bases between. CDR1 and CDR2 (germline): LGHNA, YNFKEQ. The CDR3 region has the DNA TGTGCCAGCAGCCAAGATCGTTTCAGCAATGAGCAGTTCTTC. As protein: CASSQDRFSNEQFF.

This clonotype was seen a handful of times. The chain couples TRBV5-1 to TRBJ2-7; D call uncertain. The V end lost 0 bases, the J end lost 3 bases, and 7 bases lay between the germline ends. Germline lookup yields CDR1 SGHRS and CDR2 YFSETQ. The CDR3 consists of 13 residues. The CDR3 DNA reads TGCGCCAGCAGCTTGGAGGCTGTCTACGAGCAGTACTTC. Translating gives CASSLEAVYEQYF.